The next 15 T cell receptor beta chains were all read from a single sample in a study of cytomegalovirus exposure and HLA in healthy donors. PCR used 60 Vbeta primers and 13 Jbeta primers. Profiled with immunoSEQ multiplex PCR; TCRdb holds only in-frame clones, not every one. The table shows about 100,000 clones, with over 60% occurring only once. What was sequenced was PBMCs. These receptors were collected from a female donor in good health and CMV-seropositive.

CDR3 sequence: CASSPTSGRTDTQYF. CDR3 DNA sequence: TGTGCCAGCAGCCCGACTAGCGGGAGGACAGATACGCAGTATTTT. The rearrangement uses TRBV7-3 and TRBJ2-3, with 13 bases fitting TRBD2. This CDR3 contains 15 residues. Looked up from germline, CDR1 is SGHTA and CDR2 is FQGTGA. After removal of 5 bases from V and 3 bases from J, the junction contained 2 bases not matched to a gene.

The V call is TRBV2, the J call TRBJ2-6; TRBD1 aligns across 8 bases. V was pared by 8 bases and J by 0 bases, with 9 bases of the junction left unmatched. The CDR3 has 17 residues. Germline loops: CDR1 SNHLY, CDR2 FYNNEI. CDR3 protein: CASSGQGTFSGANVLTF. CDR3 sequence (DNA): TGTGCCAGCTCCGGACAGGGCACCTTCTCTGGGGCCAACGTCCTGACTTTC.

CDR3 sequence reads: CASTGGNYGYTF. The CDR3 bases are TGTGCCAGCACGGGGGGCAACTATGGCTACACCTTC. The chain recombines TRBV6-1 with TRBJ1-2, with a possible D match to TRBD1 (6 bases). With 7 bases removed from V and 2 bases from J, the gap between germline ends came to 8 bases. Germline V gives CDR1 MNHNS, CDR2 SASEGT. The length of the CDR3 is 12 residues.

V is TRBV5-5 and J is TRBJ1-1; D possibly corresponds to TRBD1 (6 bases). Germline CDR1 is SGHKS and CDR2 is YYEKEE (reference sequence). The CDR3 totals 15 residues. V gave up 5 bases and J gave up 7 bases, with 21 bases separating them. CDR3 sequence reads: CASSRDGRGIGEAFF. CDR3 sequence (DNA): TGTGCCAGCAGTCGTGACGGGAGGGGGATAGGTGAAGCTTTCTTT.

This sequence joins TRBV7-3 and TRBJ2-1; 15 bases line up with TRBD2. V lost 4 bases, J lost 6 bases, and 7 bases stayed unmatched. This CDR3 contains 17 residues. Germline CDR1 is SGHTA and CDR2 is FQGTGA. CDR3 sequence: CASSSPGLAGGGNEQFF. Written as DNA, the CDR3 is TGTGCCAGCAGCTCCCCGGGACTAGCGGGGGGCGGCAATGAGCAGTTCTTC.

The chain joins TRBV27 to TRBJ2-2; 8 nucleotides agree with TRBD2. Trimming removed 3 bases from V and 3 bases from J; junction bases left unmatched: 12. Germline CDR1 and CDR2: MNHEY and SMNVEV (reference sequence). The CDR3 sequence is 18 residues long. The CDR3, as DNA: TGTGCCAGCAGTTTCTACGGACTACGGGAGGGCCACACCGGGGAGCTGTTTTTT. Encoded protein: CASSFYGLREGHTGELFF.

This chain connects TRBV5-4 to TRBJ1-6; 11 bases fit TRBD1. The J segment lost 9 bases and the V segment lost 3 bases, leaving 5 bases of the junction unmatched. In germline, CDR1 is SGHNT, CDR2 YYREEE (reference sequence). CDR3 length: 15 amino acids. The CDR3 region has the DNA TGTGCCAGCAGCTCCCGGACAGGGGGCGGTTCACCCCTCCACTTT. Protein: CASSSRTGGGSPLHF.

The CDR3 reads CASSWTGQSNEKLFF. The CDR3 bases are TGTGCCAGCAGTTGGACAGGACAGTCCAATGAAAAACTGTTTTTT. The chain carries TRBV2 and TRBJ1-4, with 7 bases identical to TRBD1. Trimming removed 5 bases from V and 5 bases from J; junction bases left unmatched: 8. The CDR3 has 15 amino acids. Germline assignment: CDR1 SNHLY and CDR2 FYNNEI.

This chain joins TRBV5-1 and TRBJ2-1, with 9 bases aligning to TRBD2. With 4 bases clipped from V and 3 bases from J, the junction kept 5 bases outside the gene matches. The germline CDR1 and CDR2 sequences are SGHRS and YFSETQ. This CDR3 has 15 residues. The CDR3 sequence: CASSRRTSDYNEQFF. CDR3 DNA sequence: TGCGCCAGCAGCCGGCGGACTAGCGACTACAATGAGCAGTTCTTC.

The rearrangement links TRBV28 to TRBJ2-7; D ambiguous. The V gene lost 6 bases and the J gene lost 2 bases, with 11 bases spanning the gap. Looked up from germline, CDR1 is MDHEN and CDR2 is SYDVKM. The CDR3 is 13 residues long. Here the CDR3 reads CASRELSAYEQYF. CDR3 sequence (DNA): TGTGCCAGCAGGGAGTTGTCGGCCTACGAGCAGTACTTC.

The V gene is TRBV28, the J gene TRBJ2-7; a weak D match, TRBD2 (5 bases). The CDR3 has 14 residues. V lost 5 bases, J lost 2 bases, and 13 bases lay in between. CDR1 and CDR2 from the germline V gene are MDHEN and SYDVKM. Written as DNA, the CDR3 is TGTGCCAGCAGTCCAGCCCGGGAACCCTACGAGCAGTACTTC. As protein: CASSPAREPYEQYF. The full variable domain, rest sourced from reference TRBV28 and TRBJ2-7, is DVKVTQSSRYLVKRTGEKVFLECVQDMDHENMFWYRQDPGLGLRLIYFSYDVKMKEKGDIPEGYSVSREKKERFSLILESASTNQTSMYLCASSPAREPYEQYFGPGTRLTVT.

The chain employs TRBV7-2 and TRBJ2-3; a possible D gene is TRBD1 (6 bases). This CDR3 has 14 residues. Trimming left V 3 bases short and J 0 bases short, with 7 bases between. CDR1 SGHTA and CDR2 FQGNSA come from the germline V gene. CDR3 residues: CASSLGHSTDTQYF. For the CDR3, the DNA is TGTGCCAGCAGCTTGGGACACAGCACAGATACGCAGTATTTT.

The chain employs TRBV30 and TRBJ1-2; TRBD1 might be the D (5 bases). The CDR3 sequence is 18 residues long. CDR1 and CDR2 (germline): GTSNPN, SVGIG (reference sequence). V lost 0 bases to trimming and J lost 0 bases, with 20 bases between them. The CDR3 DNA reads as TGTGCCTGGAGTGTACAGGCCGCCTTGTTTAGCTCTAACTATGGCTACACCTTC. Its translation is CAWSVQAALFSSNYGYTF. Variable domain in full (rest from reference TRBV30 and TRBJ1-2): SQTIHQWPATLVQPVGSPLSLECTVEGTSNPNLYWYRQAAGRGLQLLFYSVGIGQISSEVPQNLSASRPQDRQFILSSKKLLLSDSGFYLCAWSVQAALFSSNYGYTFGSGTRLTVV.

The V gene is TRBV7-3, the J gene TRBJ2-1; 8 bases map to TRBD2. This CDR3 is 16 amino acids long. Germline trimming cut 1 base from V and 6 bases from J; bases unmatched to any gene: 8. Germline lookup yields CDR1 SGHTA and CDR2 FQGTGA. The CDR3 DNA is TGTGCCAGCAGCTTAAGAACCGGGGGGGCCGGCAATGAGCAGTTCTTC. Protein product: CASSLRTGGAGNEQFF.

This clone was found a few times. The chain joins TRBV7-8 to TRBJ2-7; 12 positions agree with TRBD1. The length of the CDR3 is 15 residues. With 1 base clipped from V and 5 bases from J, the junction kept 3 bases outside the gene matches. From germline, CDR1 is SGHVS and CDR2 FQNEAQ. CDR3 in amino acids: CASSLGGQGAHEQYF. CDR3 DNA: TGTGCCAGCAGCTTAGGGGGACAGGGGGCCCACGAGCAGTACTTC.